A single sample gave rise to the 17 T cell receptor beta chains below, sequenced in a study of cytomegalovirus exposure and HLA in healthy donors. Primers included in the PCR were 60 Vbeta and 13 Jbeta primers. TCRdb keeps only in-frame clones here, not all; method: immunoSEQ multiplex PCR. The table has over 100,000 clones, around 81% seen once; the top ten hold about 2%. Sequencing was carried out using PBMCs. These receptors were collected from a woman aged 25 to 39 in good health and CMV-seronegative.

The chain links TRBV5-5 to TRBJ1-1; 7 bases are a match to TRBD1. There are 15 residues in the CDR3. V trimming: 4 bases; J trimming: 3 bases; junction bases outside the gene matches: 9. Germline CDR1 reads SGHKS; CDR2 reads YYEKEE (reference sequence). CDR3 DNA: TGTGCCAGCAGCGGCCTACAGGGGCGGGACACTGAAGCTTTCTTT. Translating gives CASSGLQGRDTEAFF. The full variable domain, completed using reference TRBV5-5 and TRBJ1-1, is DAGVTQSPTHLIKTRGQQVTLRCSPISGHKSVSWYQQVLGQGPQFIFQYYEKEERGRGNFPDRFSARQFPNYSSELNVNALLLGDSALYLCASSGLQGRDTEAFFGQGTRLTVV.

The sample holds a few counts of this clone. This sequence joins TRBV30 and TRBJ2-5, with TRBD1 matching over 8 bases. Trimming cost V 3 bases and J 5 bases; bases outside gene matches: 2. Germline V gives CDR1 GTSNPN, CDR2 SVGIG (reference sequence). The CDR3 is 12 amino acids. Written as DNA, the CDR3 is TGTGCCTGGAGCAGGGGGCTGGAGACCCAGTACTTC. Its protein product is CAWSRGLETQYF.

The chain couples TRBV30 to TRBJ1-6; D unclear. CDR3 length equals 12 residues. From germline, CDR1 is GTSNPN and CDR2 SVGIG (reference sequence). Trimming shortened V by 1 base and J by 7 bases, and 5 bases separated the two germline ends. CDR3: CAWSDSNSPLHF. The CDR3 nucleotides are TGTGCCTGGAGTGACAGCAATTCACCCCTCCACTTT.

The chain carries TRBV5-3 and TRBJ1-5; D gene unclear. TRBV5-3 is an ORF, and what it does is uncertain. The CDR3 is 16 residues long. V lost 4 bases and J 6 bases, leaving 20 bases between the germline ends. The CDR3: CARSTVHADPGQPQHF. In DNA form, the CDR3 reads TGTGCCAGAAGCACCGTGCACGCAGATCCGGGTCAGCCCCAGCATTTT.

The rearrangement links TRBV7-6 to TRBJ2-1; TRBD2 matches 12 bases. V shed 3 bases, J shed 9 bases, and the junction held 15 bases outside the gene matches. The CDR3 runs to 18 residues. Germline CDR1 and CDR2: SGHVS and FNYEAQ. The CDR3 bases are TGTGCCAGCAGCTTTTCATCCCCCACTAGCGGGAGGAGGGGTGAGCAGTTCTTC. Protein product: CASSFSSPTSGRRGEQFF.

The rearrangement uses TRBV7-2 and TRBJ1-2; D may be TRBD1 (6 bases). Germline V gives CDR1 SGHTA, CDR2 FQGNSA. The CDR3 consists of 15 residues. Trimming left V 6 bases short and J 5 bases short, with 19 bases between. The CDR3: CASSIDRSSPYGYTF. The CDR3 DNA follows: TGTGCCAGCAGTATCGACAGGTCCTCCCCTTATGGCTACACCTTC.

The V call is TRBV7-2, the J call TRBJ2-5, with D tentatively TRBD2 (5 bases). Trimming removed 3 bases at V and 2 bases at J, with 10 bases between. The CDR3 extends over 14 amino acids. Germline CDR1 is SGHTA and CDR2 is FQGNSA. CDR3 in amino acids: CASSFMGVQETQYF. DNA of the CDR3: TGTGCCAGCAGCTTTATGGGAGTTCAAGAGACCCAGTACTTC.

This chain uses TRBV30 with TRBJ1-2; D is undetermined. The CDR3 is 11 amino acids. Germline CDR1 GTSNPN, CDR2 SVGIG (reference sequence). V lost 6 bases and J lost 2, with 7 bases in between. The CDR3 is CACYRNYGYTF. The CDR3 DNA follows: TGTGCCTGTTACCGGAACTATGGCTACACCTTC.

The chain links TRBV7-6 to TRBJ2-2, with 9 bases matching TRBD1. Losses at the gene ends were 4 bases for V and 6 bases for J; bases not matched to a gene: 9. Germline V gene data show CDR1 as SGHVS and CDR2 as FNYEAQ. The CDR3 spans 16 residues. The CDR3 loop is CASSSTGQGLPGELFF. The DNA of the CDR3 is TGTGCCAGCAGCTCAACTGGACAGGGGTTACCCGGGGAGCTGTTTTTT.

V usage is TRBV6-1 and J usage is TRBJ2-3, with 10 bases matching TRBD2. This CDR3 is 17 amino acids long. The V gene end was trimmed by 4 bases and the J gene end by 1 base; junction bases not matched to a gene: 8. Per the germline V gene, CDR1 is MNHNS and CDR2 is SASEGT. In DNA, the CDR3 is TGTGCCAGCAGTGTAGGCACTAGCGGGAAAGGCACAGATACGCAGTATTTT. It codes for CASSVGTSGKGTDTQYF.

The rearrangement uses TRBV7-6 and TRBJ1-1, with D possibly TRBD1 on 5 matching bases. Per germline, CDR1 SGHVS and CDR2 FNYEAQ. Trimming took off 5 bases at V and 1 base at J, with 14 bases between the two ends. This CDR3 is 15 amino acids long. This CDR3 reads CASSRQQEPNTEAFF. The CDR3 coding sequence is TGTGCCAGCAGCCGGCAACAGGAGCCGAACACTGAAGCTTTCTTT.

Concerning this clone: Relative to the germline gene, one junction end is altered; a read error may explain this. The gene calls are TRBV7-9 and TRBJ1-4; 8 nucleotides align to TRBD1. Germline loops: CDR1 SEHNR, CDR2 FQNEAQ (reference sequence). The CDR3 has 15 residues. CDR3 sequence (DNA): TGTTCCAGCAGACAACAGGGGGCAACTAATGAAAAACTGTTTTTT. This gives the protein CSSRQQGATNEKLFF.

The gene calls are TRBV1 and TRBJ1-2. TRBV1 is a pseudogene segment. The CDR3 consists of 13 residues. This CDR3 is CTSSQDRGPGYTF. The CDR3 DNA follows: TGCACCAGCAGCCAAGATCGGGGTCCTGGCTACACCTTC.

The chain is built from TRBV7-2 and TRBJ1-3; 7 bases align to TRBD1. CDR3 size: 16 residues. Germline values: CDR1 SGHTA, CDR2 FQGNSA. J gave up 0 bases and V 3 bases, and 5 bases lay outside the gene matches. The CDR3 DNA reads as TGTGCCAGCAGCTTCTCAGGGACAGCCTCTGGAAACACCATATATTTT. Translation: CASSFSGTASGNTIYF.

The chain couples TRBV6-4 to TRBJ2-1; D gene uncertain. With 0 bases removed from V and 0 bases from J, the gap between germline ends came to 9 bases. Germline CDR1 is MRHNA and CDR2 is SNTAGT. This CDR3 is 16 amino acids long. In nucleotides, the CDR3 is TGTGCCAGCAGTGACTCTGGCGGCAGCTCCTACAATGAGCAGTTCTTC. It translates to CASSDSGGSSYNEQFF.

The chain carries TRBV10-2 and TRBJ2-1, with D unclear. Germline V gene lookup returns CDR1 WSHSY and CDR2 SAAADI. This CDR3 has 12 residues. Trimming stripped 9 bases from V and 2 bases from J, with 8 bases between. The CDR3 here is CASQRAYNEQFF. As DNA, the CDR3 is TGCGCCAGTCAACGGGCCTACAATGAGCAGTTCTTC.

This rearrangement joins TRBV9 to TRBJ2-5; D unclear. The DNA end favors TRBJ2-7, so the J call may be wrong. The germline gives CDR1 SGDLS, CDR2 YYNGEE. The CDR3 totals 16 residues. The CDR3 reads CASSPGSSGADYEQYF. In nucleotides, the CDR3 is TGTGCCAGCAGCCCCGGTTCGTCAGGAGCCGACTACGAGCAGTACTTC.